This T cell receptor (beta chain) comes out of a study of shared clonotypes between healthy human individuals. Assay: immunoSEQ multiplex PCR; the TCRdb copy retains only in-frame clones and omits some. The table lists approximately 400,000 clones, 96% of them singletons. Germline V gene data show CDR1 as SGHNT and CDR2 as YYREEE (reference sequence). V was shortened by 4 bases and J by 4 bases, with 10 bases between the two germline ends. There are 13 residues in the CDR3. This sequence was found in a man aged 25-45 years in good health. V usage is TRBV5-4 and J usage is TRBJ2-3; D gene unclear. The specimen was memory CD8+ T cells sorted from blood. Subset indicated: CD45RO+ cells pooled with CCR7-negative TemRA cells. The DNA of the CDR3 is TGTGCCAGCAGCCCTGGACGGGCAGATACGCAGTATTTT. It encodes CASSPGRADTQYF. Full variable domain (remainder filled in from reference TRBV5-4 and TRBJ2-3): ETGVTQSPTHLIKTRGQQVTLRCSSQSGHNTVSWYQQALGQGPQFIFQYYREEENGRGNFPPRFSGLQFPNYSSELNVNALELDDSALYLCASSPGRADTQYFGPGTRLTVL.